The source of this T cell receptor beta chain is a study of human T cells and chemical hapten exposure. Time point denoted: patch test 1, 2 weeks after DPC sensitization. The sample's treatment: therapeutic diphenylcyclopropenone sensitization with weekly scalp DPC. In its sample, this clonotype was seen many times. The CDR3 totals 16 residues. Germline V gives CDR1 SGHAT, CDR2 FQNNGV. The V gene lost 1 base and the J gene lost 2 bases, with 13 bases spanning the gap. Library preparation tagged each individual cDNA molecule with a unique molecular identifier. One entry per CDR3 protein results from TCRdb running MiXCR on the RACE reads. The sample has about 71,000 distinct CDR3 sequences, around 10% seen once.

This sequence joins TRBV11-2 and TRBJ2-3, with D perhaps TRBD2 (5 bases). Sequencing used whole blood, obtained in connection with sensitization to the hapten diphenylcyclopropenone (DPC). The receptor was isolated from a woman between 35 and 50 years old with alopecia areata. Some clones in this sample may be carry-over from other donors' samples. The DNA for the CDR3 is TGTGCCAGCAGCTTAGTTCGGGGTCTCTTCACAGATACGCAGTATTTT. Residues: CASSLVRGLFTDTQYF.